The 11 T cell receptor beta chains below all came from one sample that was sequenced in a study of low-dose radiotherapy and immunotherapy resistance in tumors. cDNA synthesis used a TRAV/TRBV-specific primer set for both chains. Both a constant-region primer and a V-primer adapter served to amplify TCRs across 20 to 25 PCR cycles. A single record per CDR3 protein comes from TCRdb applying MiXCR to the reads. In the table there are several thousand distinct CDR3 sequences, 53% of which are singletons. All receptors derive from a human donor with advanced metastatic prostate, ovarian, gallbladder or colorectal cancer (not recorded which). This table probably holds off-target reads from a library built for another chain.

This chain connects TRBV20-1 to TRBJ2-2; the match to TRBD1 covers 11 bases. Germline lookup yields CDR1 DFQATT and CDR2 SNEGSKA (reference sequence). The trim removed 2 bases at V and 5 bases at J, leaving 7 bases unmatched. The CDR3 sequence is 16 residues long. The CDR3 sequence: CSARNRDRGGTGELFF. CDR3 DNA: TGCAGTGCTAGAAACCGGGACAGGGGGGGGACCGGGGAGCTGTTTTTT.

The chain employs TRBV27 and TRBJ1-6, with a tentative D call TRBD1 (5 bases). Germline CDR1 reads MNHEY; CDR2 reads SMNVEV (reference sequence). The V gene lost 2 bases and the J gene lost 9 bases, with 11 bases spanning the gap. The CDR3 covers 14 residues. The CDR3 loop reads CASSLVPGTSPLHF. The CDR3 nucleotides are TGTGCCAGCAGTTTAGTGCCAGGGACTTCACCCCTCCACTTT.

The V call is TRBV20-1, the J call TRBJ2-2; the D gene could be TRBD1 or TRBD2 (6 bases each). CDR1 DFQATT and CDR2 SNEGSKA come from the germline V gene (reference sequence). Trimming removed 6 bases at V and 7 bases at J, with 18 bases between. The CDR3 consists of 14 residues. The CDR3 DNA follows: TGCAGTGCCCGGCACGGGGGCGCGTTCGGGGAGCTGTTTTTT. Translated: CSARHGGAFGELFF.

This clonotype was recorded a few times. This chain links TRBV12-3 or TRBV12-4 with TRBJ2-5; possible D gene TRBD2, 5 bases. The CDR3 has 15 residues. The V and J ends lost 5 bases and 2 bases respectively, with 15 bases between them. CDR3 nucleotide sequence: TGTGCCAGCAGTCACACCCGGGGAAAACAAGAGACCCAGTACTTC. Its protein is CASSHTRGKQETQYF.

The J gene is TRBJ1-1, the V gene TRBV5-1; D gene unclear. The germline gives CDR1 SGHRS, CDR2 YFSETQ. This CDR3 has 13 amino acids. The ends were cut back, 0 bases at V and 0 bases at J, with 3 bases in the middle. CDR3 sequence reads: CASSLELNTEAFF. For the CDR3, the DNA is TGCGCCAGCAGCTTGGAACTGAACACTGAAGCTTTCTTT.

The chain employs TRBV5-4 and TRBJ2-1; 8 nucleotides agree with TRBD2. Looked up from germline, CDR1 is SGHNT and CDR2 is YYREEE (reference sequence). J gave up 3 bases and V 4 bases, and 9 bases lay outside the gene matches. The CDR3 is made up of 16 amino acids. The CDR3, as DNA: TGTGCCAGCAGCCTAAGGAGCGGGGGTGTCTACAATGAGCAGTTCTTC. This gives the protein CASSLRSGGVYNEQFF. The complete variable domain, with remaining parts taken from reference TRBV5-4 and TRBJ2-1, reads ETGVTQSPTHLIKTRGQQVTLRCSSQSGHNTVSWYQQALGQGPQFIFQYYREEENGRGNFPPRFSGLQFPNYSSELNVNALELDDSALYLCASSLRSGGVYNEQFFGPGTRLTVL.

The chain carries TRBV2 and TRBJ2-3; TRBD1 agrees at 7 bases. The CDR3 runs 13 residues. J lost 4 bases, V lost 6 bases, and 4 bases had no gene match. The V gene's germline CDR1 is SNHLY and CDR2 FYNNEI. In DNA form, the CDR3 reads TGTGCCAGCAGCGCCCAGGGGGCAGATACGCAGTATTTT. This sequence encodes CASSAQGADTQYF.

This clonotype appeared a few times. The genes are TRBV28 and TRBJ1-2; tentatively, D is TRBD1 (5 bases). Trimming removed 9 bases at V and 4 bases at J, with 15 bases between. Germline V CDR1 and CDR2: MDHEN, SYDVKM. This CDR3 comprises 13 residues. The CDR3 spells CASKVRGGYGYTF. CDR3 nucleotide sequence: TGTGCCAGTAAGGTTCGGGGCGGCTATGGCTACACCTTC.

This clonotype was observed once. A read error may account for a junction end that differs from germline. The rearrangement uses TRBV2 and TRBJ2-4, with D uncertain. The CDR3 has 16 amino acids. Germline CDR1 and CDR2: SNHLY and FYNNEI. CDR3 in DNA: TGTGCCAGCAGTGAAGGTCAGGAAGGTGTCAAAAACAGTCAGTACTTC. Amino acids: CASSEGQEGVKNSQYF.

This clonotype has a handful of counts. The chain combines TRBV24-1 with TRBJ2-6, with TRBD1 matching 7 bases. The germline CDR1 and CDR2 sequences are KGHDR and SFDVKD. This CDR3 contains 17 residues. Trimming at V came to 4 bases and at J to 2 bases, leaving 7 bases not matched to a gene. CDR3 protein: CATSDRQGGPGANVLTF. CDR3 nucleotide sequence: TGTGCCACCAGTGACCGCCAAGGGGGCCCTGGGGCCAACGTCCTGACTTTC.

V gene TRBV3-1 combines with J gene TRBJ2-1; weak D call: TRBD2 (5 bases). Germline V gene data show CDR1 as LGHDT and CDR2 as YNNKEL (reference sequence). Trimming pared 0 bases from V and 3 bases from J, leaving 12 bases between. The CDR3 has 16 amino acids. The CDR3 loop is CASSQDGEGNYNEQFF. As DNA, the CDR3 is TGTGCCAGCAGCCAAGACGGGGAAGGGAACTACAATGAGCAGTTCTTC.